Listed below are T cell receptor beta chains from one sample, sequenced in a study of shared clonotypes between healthy human individuals. This table comes from immunoSEQ multiplex PCR, and its TCRdb copy is limited to in-frame clones, with some not included. The table has 1.6 million or so clones, around 97% seen once. The sample consisted of naive CD4+ T cells sorted from blood. The receptors here all came from a man aged 30-40 years in good health. CDR3s include the opening cysteine and the closing phenylalanine or tryptophan. Fields, in order: clone size, D gene, V gene, CDR3 length, J gene, CDR3 protein, CDR3 DNA. A D gene is named only where the DNA matches it firmly. Size is omitted from some rows. Given values are once, few, many or a class for expanded clones.

NA	TRBD2	TRBV5-1	22	TRBJ2-1	CASSQGYRLAGGIGKSYNEQFF	TGCGCCAGCAGCCAAGGTTACAGACTAGCGGGAGGGATAGGGAAATCCTACAATGAGCAGTTCTTC
NA	NA	TRBV30	16	TRBJ1-5	CAWSVQGRGLNQPQHF	TGTGCCTGGAGTGTACAAGGCAGGGGACTAAATCAGCCCCAGCATTTT
NA	NA	TRBV5-1	11	TRBJ1-2	CASRDGGTHSF	TGCGCCAGCAGGGATGGGGGTACCCATTCCTTC
NA	NA	TRBV7-2	13	TRBJ2-7	CASSLTQGYEQYF	TGTGCCAGCAGCCTAACACAGGGTTACGAGCAGTACTTC
NA	NA	TRBV9	15	TRBJ2-7	CASSVGGTESYEQYF	TGTGCCAGCAGCGTAGGGGGGACGGAATCCTACGAGCAGTACTTC
NA	NA	TRBV2	11	TRBJ1-1	CASSEISEAFF	TGTGCCAGCAGTGAAATCTCTGAAGCTTTCTTT
NA	NA	TRBV6-1	14	TRBJ2-3	CASNLLGGADTQYF	TGTGCCAGCAATTTACTAGGTGGTGCAGATACGCAGTATTTT
once	NA	TRBV15	13	TRBJ2-6	CASSGAGANVLTF	TGTGCCTCGTCAGGGGCTGGGGCCAACGTCCTGACTTTC
NA	TRBD2	TRBV27	11	TRBJ2-7	CASSLGTIQYF	TGTGCCAGCAGTCTCGGGACTATACAGTACTTC
NA	NA	TRBV14	18	TRBJ1-1	CASSQDVFRGLMNTEAFF	TGTGCCAGCAGCCAAGATGTCTTTAGGGGACTTATGAACACTGAAGCTTTCTTT
NA	NA	TRBV7-9	11	TRBJ1-3	CASSPEDTIYF	TGTGCCAGCAGCCCTGAAGACACCATATATTTT
NA	NA	TRBV7-2	14	TRBJ2-7	CASSYPGTVREQYF	TGTGCCAGCAGCTACCCCGGGACGGTAAGGGAGCAGTACTTC
NA	TRBD2	TRBV7-9	17	TRBJ2-3	CASSLGGLAGNQHTQYF	TGTGCCAGCAGCCTGGGGGGGCTAGCGGGGAACCAACATACGCAGTATTTT
NA	NA	TRBV5-4	14	TRBJ2-1	CASSWTAKFNEQFF	TGTGCCAGCAGCTGGACAGCCAAGTTCAACGAGCAGTTCTTC
NA	NA	TRBV7-8	15	TRBJ1-2	CASSPQNQANYGYTF	TGTGCCAGCAGCCCCCAGAATCAAGCCAACTATGGCTACACCTTC
NA	NA	TRBV9	14	TRBJ2-2	CASSVVGEAGELFF	TGTGCCAGCAGCGTAGTGGGGGAGGCCGGGGAGCTGTTTTTT
NA	NA	TRBV5-1	15	TRBJ1-5	CASKPDGGAGQPQHF	TGCGCCAGCAAGCCCGACGGTGGGGCGGGACAGCCCCAGCATTTT
NA	NA	TRBV7-2	13	TRBJ2-1	CASTPVARNEQFF	TGTGCCAGCACTCCGGTCGCGAGGAATGAGCAGTTCTTC
NA	NA	TRBV9	13	TRBJ2-5	CASSVAVGETQYF	TGTGCCAGCAGCGTAGCTGTCGGGGAGACCCAGTACTTC
NA	NA	TRBV28	12	TRBJ1-2	CASSLPTGGYTF	TGTGCCAGCAGTCTCCCGACGGGCGGCTACACCTTC
NA	NA	TRBV7-2	13	TRBJ1-5	CASSWGANQPQHF	TGTGCCAGCAGTTGGGGGGCTAATCAGCCCCAGCATTTT
NA	TRBD1	TRBV29-1	13	TRBJ1-1	CSARDRGSSEAFF	TGCAGCGCCCGGGACAGGGGATCGTCTGAAGCTTTCTTT
NA	NA	TRBV6-6	15	TRBJ1-4	CASSPPGSQGEKLFF	TGTGCCAGCAGTCCCCCTGGGAGCCAGGGTGAAAAACTGTTTTTT
NA	TRBD1	TRBV5-8	15	TRBJ2-1	CASSFTGQGVREQFF	TGTGCCAGCAGCTTCACGGGACAGGGTGTACGAGAGCAGTTCTTC
NA	TRBD2	TRBV9	18	TRBJ2-7	CASSPGTSGRALIYEQYF	TGTGCCAGCAGCCCAGGTACTAGCGGGAGGGCCTTGATCTACGAGCAGTACTTC
once	TRBD1	TRBV6-4	13	TRBJ1-2	CASSAVGGSGYTF	TGTGCCAGCAGTGCCGTAGGGGGCTCGGGCTACACCTTC
NA	NA	TRBV10-2	15	TRBJ1-6	CASSESWRNNSPLHF	TGCGCCAGCAGTGAGTCGTGGCGGAATAATTCACCCCTCCACTTT
NA	NA	TRBV10-3	14	TRBJ2-1	CAIRTASSYNEQFF	TGTGCCATCAGGACAGCAAGCTCCTACAATGAGCAGTTCTTC
NA	TRBD2	TRBV18	15	TRBJ2-7	CASSPSGESSYEQYF	TGTGCCAGCTCACCTAGCGGGGAGAGCTCCTACGAGCAGTACTTC
once	TRBD1	TRBV19	20	TRBJ2-7	CASSIKAGTGSTGASYEQYF	TGTGCCAGTAGTATAAAGGCGGGGACAGGATCGACTGGCGCTTCCTACGAGCAGTACTTC
NA	TRBD2	TRBV9	21	TRBJ2-2	CASSVGGVGNSGRARTGELFF	TGTGCCAGCAGCGTAGGGGGTGTTGGGAACAGCGGGAGGGCCAGGACCGGGGAGCTGTTTTTT
NA	NA	TRBV19	13	TRBJ1-5	CASSTRANQPQHF	TGTGCCAGTAGTACCCGGGCCAATCAGCCCCAGCATTTT
NA	NA	TRBV28	17	TRBJ2-7	CASSPPPGVDHSIEQYF	TGTGCCAGCAGTCCACCTCCAGGGGTTGATCATTCTATCGAGCAGTACTTC
NA	TRBD1	TRBV18	15	TRBJ1-2	CASSPTGGTLNGYTF	TGTGCCAGCTCACCAACAGGGGGTACGCTGAATGGCTACACCTTC
NA	TRBD2	TRBV29-1	14	TRBJ2-1	CSVGLAGVSHEQFF	TGCAGCGTGGGACTAGCGGGAGTCTCTCATGAGCAGTTCTTC
NA	NA	TRBV5-5	16	TRBJ2-5	CASSLALGRVQETQYF	TGTGCCAGCAGCTTGGCCCTAGGCAGGGTACAAGAGACCCAGTACTTC
NA	NA	TRBV6-6	12	TRBJ1-4	CASRLRGEKLFF	TGTGCCAGCAGACTTAGAGGGGAAAAACTGTTTTTT
NA	NA	TRBV6-1	12	TRBJ1-1	CASGQLNTEAFF	TGTGCCAGCGGACAACTGAACACTGAAGCTTTCTTT
NA	NA	TRBV29-1	12	TRBJ1-2	CSVDGRERGYTF	TGCAGCGTTGATGGTCGGGAGAGGGGCTACACCTTC
NA	NA	TRBV5-6	12	TRBJ1-2	CASSLSSYGYTF	TGTGCCAGCAGCTTGTCGAGCTATGGCTACACCTTC
NA	NA	TRBV15	16	TRBJ2-1	CATSRDTGVGLNEQFF	TGTGCCACCAGCAGAGATACGGGAGTAGGGCTGAATGAGCAGTTCTTC
NA	NA	TRBV2	18	TRBJ1-4	CASTRASGGITTNEKLFF	TGTGCCAGCACCAGAGCGAGTGGGGGGATCACAACTAATGAAAAACTGTTTTTT
NA	NA	TRBV5-1	12	TRBJ2-3	CASSLEADTQYF	TGCGCCAGCAGCTTGGAAGCCGATACGCAGTATTTT
NA	NA	TRBV28	13	TRBJ2-7	CASSPWNTYEQYF	TGTGCCAGCAGTCCCTGGAACACCTACGAGCAGTACTTC
NA	NA	TRBV19	13	TRBJ1-5	CASNGPTDQPQHF	TGTGCCAGTAACGGACCCACAGACCAGCCCCAGCATTTT
NA	NA	TRBV18	15	TRBJ1-4	CASSRVGATNEKLFF	TGTGCCAGCTCACGCGTTGGAGCAACTAATGAAAAACTGTTTTTT
NA	NA	TRBV19	14	TRBJ1-5	CASSEDKPNQPQHF	TGTGCCAGTAGCGAAGACAAACCGAATCAGCCCCAGCATTTT
NA	NA	TRBV5-6	15	TRBJ2-5	CASSVMGKFQETQYF	TGTGCCAGCAGCGTGATGGGGAAATTCCAAGAGACCCAGTACTTC
NA	NA	TRBV11-2	18	TRBJ2-3	CASTDIRGARRSTDTQYF	TGTGCCAGCACCGATATTAGGGGGGCCCGAAGGAGCACAGATACGCAGTATTTT
NA	NA	TRBV11-1	12	TRBJ1-1	CASRQANTEAFF	TGTGCCAGCAGACAGGCGAACACTGAAGCTTTCTTT
NA	TRBD2	TRBV18	16	TRBJ2-3	CASSGRTSGSTDTQYF	TGTGCCAGCTCAGGACGGACTAGCGGGAGCACAGATACGCAGTATTTT